The next 15 T cell receptor beta chains were all read from a single sample in a study of long-term antiretroviral therapy in people with HIV. Researchers ran immunoSEQ v3.0 at survey level. Some clones are missing from TCRdb's copy, which holds only in-frame ones; the method was immunoSEQ multiplex PCR. Of 15,000 to 20,000 clones listed, 75% to 90% were seen once; the top ten hold about 9.1%. The sample here was unsorted PBMCs, taken 4.2 years after starting antiretroviral therapy. These receptors were taken from a man in his fifties with HIV.

The rearrangement links TRBV6-5 to TRBJ1-2; D gene ambiguous. V lost 5 bases, J lost 0 bases, and 10 bases lay in between. The CDR3 runs to 14 residues. Germline values: CDR1 MNHEY, CDR2 SVGAGI. Here the CDR3 reads CASSAGATNYGYTF. CDR3 bases: TGTGCCAGCAGTGCGGGAGCGACTAACTATGGCTACACCTTC.

The rearrangement joins TRBV5-1 to TRBJ2-4; TRBD1 or TRBD2 may be the D gene (5 bases each). Germline V CDR1 and CDR2: SGHRS, YFSETQ. The CDR3 runs 17 residues. The germline V and J ends were trimmed by 0 bases and 2 bases, with 15 bases remaining between them. The CDR3 loop is CASSLDGTPTSKNIQYF. CDR3 nucleotides: TGCGCCAGCAGCTTGGACGGGACCCCTACGTCCAAAAACATTCAGTACTTC.

The rearrangement uses TRBV2 and TRBJ2-7; TRBD2 agrees at 9 bases. Per the germline V gene, CDR1 is SNHLY and CDR2 is FYNNEI. V shed 2 bases, J shed 5 bases, and the junction held 4 bases outside the gene matches. There are 14 residues in the CDR3. CDR3 DNA: TGTGCCAGCAGTGAAACTAGCGGGTTCCACGAGCAGTACTTC. Translating it yields CASSETSGFHEQYF.

CDR3 loop: CASSFLTDNYGYTF. CDR3 in DNA: TGTGCCAGCAGCTTCTTGACAGATAACTATGGCTACACCTTC. This chain uses TRBV7-9 with TRBJ1-2; tentative D call: TRBD1 (5 bases). Trimming cost V 3 bases and J 1 base, with 9 bases left between them. The CDR3 extends over 14 amino acids. Germline CDR1 and CDR2: SEHNR and FQNEAQ (reference sequence).

The rearrangement uses TRBV29-1 and TRBJ2-4, with 9 bases that match TRBD1. Germline CDR1 SQVTM, CDR2 ANQGSEA. The CDR3 is 13 amino acids. With V trimmed by 7 bases and J by 7 bases, 8 bases remained unmatched. In DNA form, the CDR3 reads TGCAGCGGCCTCGGACAGGGGATGAACATTCAGTACTTC. This encodes CSGLGQGMNIQYF.

J is TRBJ1-1 and V is TRBV28; no firm D call. V lost 2 bases, J lost 5 bases, and 6 bases lay in between. Germline assignment: CDR1 MDHEN and CDR2 SYDVKM. CDR3 length: 12 residues. The CDR3, as DNA: TGTGCCAGCAGTTTACTGGGAACTGAAGCTTTCTTT. This gives the protein CASSLLGTEAFF.

The chain has TRBV6-5 and TRBJ2-7, with 13 positions matching TRBD2. Germline lookup yields CDR1 MNHEY and CDR2 SVGAGI. With V trimmed by 4 bases and J by 4 bases, 1 base remained unmatched. The CDR3 runs to 14 residues. The DNA of the CDR3 is TGTGCCAGCAGTTCACTAGCGGGGGGGTACGAGCAGTACTTC. Encoded protein: CASSSLAGGYEQYF.

The chain links TRBV2 to TRBJ2-1, with D perhaps TRBD2 (6 bases). The CDR3 covers 13 residues. The germline gives CDR1 SNHLY, CDR2 FYNNEI. V was trimmed by 11 bases and J by 0 bases, leaving 11 bases between them. The CDR3 spells CAGAGSSYNEQFF. DNA for the CDR3: TGTGCCGGCGCGGGGAGCTCCTACAATGAGCAGTTCTTC.

The sample holds one count of this clone. This sequence joins TRBV4-3 and TRBJ1-2; D is perhaps TRBD1 (6 bases). V gave up 0 bases and J gave up 5 bases, with 10 bases separating them. The CDR3 covers 14 residues. Germline CDR1 LGHNA, CDR2 YSLEER. In DNA, the CDR3 is TGCGCCAGCAGCCAAGATTTGGACAGATATGGCTACACCTTC. It specifies CASSQDLDRYGYTF.

This clone has a single count. The chain is built from TRBV27 and TRBJ1-2; D uncertain. The CDR3 contains 15 residues. Germline loops: CDR1 MNHEY, CDR2 SMNVEV (reference sequence). The V end lost 8 bases, the J end lost 1 base, and 17 bases lay between the germline ends. The CDR3 is CASGPRGLGNYGYTF. The CDR3 DNA reads as TGTGCCAGCGGGCCGCGAGGGTTGGGTAACTATGGCTACACCTTC.

This clone was recorded once. The V call is TRBV10-3, the J call TRBJ1-1, with D perhaps matching TRBD1 (6 bases). The CDR3 loop spans 15 amino acids. Between the trimmed V and J ends, which lost 0 bases and 1 base, there was a span of 9 bases. Germline V gene data show CDR1 as ENHRY and CDR2 as SYGVKD. In nucleotides, the CDR3 is TGTGCCATCAGTGAGTCGACAGGTACGAACACTGAAGCTTTCTTT. This sequence encodes CAISESTGTNTEAFF.

CDR3 bases: TGTGCCAGCAGCTTACCTCCGGGACTAGCGGGGGAAACCTACGAGCAGTACTTC. Encoded protein: CASSLPPGLAGETYEQYF. V usage is TRBV5-5 and J usage is TRBJ2-7, with 14 nucleotides matching TRBD2. Germline values: CDR1 SGHKS, CDR2 YYEKEE (reference sequence). The CDR3 is made up of 18 amino acids. J gave up 2 bases and V 2 bases, and 9 bases lay outside the gene matches.

This chain links TRBV18 with TRBJ1-2; the D gene is possibly TRBD1 (5 bases). The V and J ends lost 2 bases and 4 bases respectively, with 11 bases between them. Germline V gene data show CDR1 as KGHSH and CDR2 as LQKENI. The CDR3 consists of 14 residues. In nucleotides, the CDR3 is TGTGCCAGCTCACCAGGGGGTGACCTCTATGGCTACACCTTC. It encodes CASSPGGDLYGYTF.

The chain recombines TRBV5-1 with TRBJ1-1; D uncertain. Germline V gene data show CDR1 as SGHRS and CDR2 as YFSETQ. CDR3 length equals 14 residues. Trimming left V 0 bases short and J 4 bases short, with 10 bases between. In DNA, the CDR3 is TGCGCCAGCAGCTTGGGTACTGGTTTCACTGAAGCTTTCTTT. This gives the protein CASSLGTGFTEAFF.

V is TRBV30 and J is TRBJ2-5; D is possibly TRBD2 (5 bases). Germline lookup yields CDR1 GTSNPN and CDR2 SVGIG (reference sequence). V was pared by 0 bases and J by 1 base, with 15 bases between. CDR3 size: 16 residues. DNA of the CDR3: TGTGCCTGGAGTGTAAACCGGCCTAGCCTCCAAGAGACCCAGTACTTC. Its translation: CAWSVNRPSLQETQYF.